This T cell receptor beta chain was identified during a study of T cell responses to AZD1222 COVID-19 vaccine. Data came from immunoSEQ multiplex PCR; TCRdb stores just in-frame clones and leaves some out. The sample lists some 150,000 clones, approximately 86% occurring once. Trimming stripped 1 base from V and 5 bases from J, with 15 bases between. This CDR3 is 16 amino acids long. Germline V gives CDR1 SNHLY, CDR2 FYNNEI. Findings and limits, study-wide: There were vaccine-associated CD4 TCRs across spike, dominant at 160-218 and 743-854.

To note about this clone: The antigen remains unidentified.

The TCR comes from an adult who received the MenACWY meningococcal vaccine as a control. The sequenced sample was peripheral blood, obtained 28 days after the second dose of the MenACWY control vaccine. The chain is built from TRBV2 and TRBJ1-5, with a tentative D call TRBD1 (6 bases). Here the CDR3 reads CASSEVGGGRDQPQHF. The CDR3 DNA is TGTGCCAGCAGTGAAGTAGGGGGTGGACGGGATCAGCCCCAGCATTTT.